The clone carrying this T cell receptor beta chain came up many times. Its specificity is unknown. From RNA transcripts, TCR beta CDR3 regions were amplified. A first-round RT-PCR of the TCR CDR3 used the HTBI primer set. TCRdb re-called the multiplex PCR reads with MiXCR, one entry per CDR3 protein. The table records 210,000 or so distinct CDR3 sequences, approximately 17% of them present only once. These data belong to a study of T cells in Graves' hyperthyroidism and ophthalmopathy. This CDR3 is 12 amino acids long. Trimming stripped 8 bases from V and 1 base from J, with 6 bases between. Germline loops: CDR1 MDHEN, CDR2 SYDVKM. Study results and caveats: Ophthalmopathy, as predicted by the model, came a median roughly 6.5 months after the prediction.

The source material was blood. The TCR originated in a man between 45 and 60 years old with Graves' hyperthyroidism. The chain carries TRBV28 and TRBJ2-1; TRBD2 might be the D (5 bases). The CDR3 nucleotides are TGTGCCAGCGCGGGTTCCTACAATGAGCAGTTCTTC. Translation gives CASAGSYNEQFF.